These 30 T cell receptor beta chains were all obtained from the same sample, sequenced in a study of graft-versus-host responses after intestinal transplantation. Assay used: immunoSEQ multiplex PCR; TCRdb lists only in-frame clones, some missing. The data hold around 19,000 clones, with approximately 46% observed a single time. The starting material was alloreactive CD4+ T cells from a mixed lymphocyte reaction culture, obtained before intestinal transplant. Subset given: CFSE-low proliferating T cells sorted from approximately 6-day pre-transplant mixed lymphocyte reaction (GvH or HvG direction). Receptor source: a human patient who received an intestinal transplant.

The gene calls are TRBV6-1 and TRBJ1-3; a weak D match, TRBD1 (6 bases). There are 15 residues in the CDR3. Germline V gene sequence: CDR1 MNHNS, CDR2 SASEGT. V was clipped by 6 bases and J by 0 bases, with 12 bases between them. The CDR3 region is CASRGGGASGNTIYF. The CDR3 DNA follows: TGTGCCAGCAGGGGAGGGGGGGCCTCTGGAAACACCATATATTTT.

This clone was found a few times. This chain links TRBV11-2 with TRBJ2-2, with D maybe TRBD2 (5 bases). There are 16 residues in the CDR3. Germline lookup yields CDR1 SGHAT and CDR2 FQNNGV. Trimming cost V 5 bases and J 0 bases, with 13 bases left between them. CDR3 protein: CASSPWGAANTGELFF. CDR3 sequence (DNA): TGTGCCAGCAGCCCCTGGGGAGCCGCGAACACCGGGGAGCTGTTTTTT.

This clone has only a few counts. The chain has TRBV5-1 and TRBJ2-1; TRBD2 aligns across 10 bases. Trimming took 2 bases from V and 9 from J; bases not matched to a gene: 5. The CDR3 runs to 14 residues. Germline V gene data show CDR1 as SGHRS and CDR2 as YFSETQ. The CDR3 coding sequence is TGCGCCAGCAGCTTCACTAGCGGGGTCGCTGAGCAGTTCTTC. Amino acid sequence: CASSFTSGVAEQFF.

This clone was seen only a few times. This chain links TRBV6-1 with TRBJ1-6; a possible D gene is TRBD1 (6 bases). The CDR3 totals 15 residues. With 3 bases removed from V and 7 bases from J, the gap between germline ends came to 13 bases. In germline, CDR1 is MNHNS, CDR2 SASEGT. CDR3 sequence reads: CASSEWTVINSPLHF. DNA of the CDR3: TGTGCCAGCAGTGAGTGGACAGTAATAAATTCACCCCTCCACTTT.

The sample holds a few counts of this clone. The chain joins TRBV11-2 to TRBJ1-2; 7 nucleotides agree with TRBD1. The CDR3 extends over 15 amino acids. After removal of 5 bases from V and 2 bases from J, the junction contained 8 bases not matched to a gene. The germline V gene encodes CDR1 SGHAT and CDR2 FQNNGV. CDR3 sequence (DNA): TGTGCCAGCAGCCGTCTACAGGGGACCAACTATGGCTACACCTTC. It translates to CASSRLQGTNYGYTF.

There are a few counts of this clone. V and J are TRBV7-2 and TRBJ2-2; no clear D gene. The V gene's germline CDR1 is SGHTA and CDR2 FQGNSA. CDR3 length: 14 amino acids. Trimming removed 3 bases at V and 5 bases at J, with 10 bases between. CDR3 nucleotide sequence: TGTGCCAGCAGCTTGGAGAGTGGGACCGGGGAGCTGTTTTTT. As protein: CASSLESGTGELFF.

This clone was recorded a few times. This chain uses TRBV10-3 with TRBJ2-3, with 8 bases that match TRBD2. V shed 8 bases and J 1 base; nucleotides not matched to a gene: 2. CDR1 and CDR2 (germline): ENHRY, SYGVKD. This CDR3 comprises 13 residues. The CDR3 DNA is TGTGCCATCGCAGCGGGAGGCACAGATACGCAGTATTTT. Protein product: CAIAAGGTDTQYF.

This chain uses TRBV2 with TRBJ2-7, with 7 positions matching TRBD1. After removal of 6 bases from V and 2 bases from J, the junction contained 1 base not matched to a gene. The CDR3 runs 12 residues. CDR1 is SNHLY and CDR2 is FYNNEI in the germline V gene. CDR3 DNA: TGTGCCAGCAGGACAGGGACCTACGAGCAGTACTTC. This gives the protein CASRTGTYEQYF.

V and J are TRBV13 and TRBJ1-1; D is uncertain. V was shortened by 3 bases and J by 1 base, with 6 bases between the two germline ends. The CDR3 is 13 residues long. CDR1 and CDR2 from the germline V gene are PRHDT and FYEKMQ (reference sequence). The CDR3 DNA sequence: TGTGCCAGCAGCTTGGCCCCGAACACTGAAGCTTTCTTT. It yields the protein CASSLAPNTEAFF.

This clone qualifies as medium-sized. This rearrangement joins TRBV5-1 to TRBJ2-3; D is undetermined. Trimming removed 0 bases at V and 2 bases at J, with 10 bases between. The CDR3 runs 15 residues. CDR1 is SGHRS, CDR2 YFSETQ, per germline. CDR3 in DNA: TGCGCCAGCAGCTTGGATAACTACTCCACAGATACGCAGTATTTT. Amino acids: CASSLDNYSTDTQYF.

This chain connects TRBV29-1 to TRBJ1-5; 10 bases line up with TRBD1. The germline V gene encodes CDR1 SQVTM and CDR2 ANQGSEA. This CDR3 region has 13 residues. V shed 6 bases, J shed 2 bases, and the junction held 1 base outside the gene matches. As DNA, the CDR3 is TGCAGCGTGGGGACAGGGGGCAATCAGCCCCAGCATTTT. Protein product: CSVGTGGNQPQHF. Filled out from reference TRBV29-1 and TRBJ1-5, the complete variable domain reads SAVISQKPSRDICQRGTSLTIQCQVDSQVTMMFWYRQQPGQSLTLIATANQGSEATYESGFVIDKFPISRPNLTFSTLTVSNMSPEDSSIYLCSVGTGGNQPQHFGDGTRLSIL.

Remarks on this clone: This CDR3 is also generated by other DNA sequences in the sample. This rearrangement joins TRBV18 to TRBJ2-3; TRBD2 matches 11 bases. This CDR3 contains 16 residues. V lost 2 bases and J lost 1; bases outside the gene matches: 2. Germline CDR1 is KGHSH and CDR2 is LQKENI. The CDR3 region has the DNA TGTGCCAGCTCACCAATACTAGCGGGGGGCACAGATACGCAGTATTTT. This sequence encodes CASSPILAGGTDTQYF.

CDR3: CASSLGRGFYGYTF. The CDR3 DNA reads as TGTGCCAGCAGCTTAGGCCGGGGTTTCTATGGCTACACCTTC. The chain uses TRBV7-2 and TRBJ1-2; D is undetermined. The CDR3 is 14 residues long. Trimming took 1 base from V and 4 from J, leaving 10 bases between them. Germline lookup yields CDR1 SGHTA and CDR2 FQGNSA.

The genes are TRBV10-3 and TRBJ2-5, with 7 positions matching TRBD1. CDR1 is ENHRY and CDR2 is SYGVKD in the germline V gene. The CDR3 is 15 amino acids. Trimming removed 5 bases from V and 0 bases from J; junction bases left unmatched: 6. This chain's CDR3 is CAISRTGLYQETQYF. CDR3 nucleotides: TGTGCCATCAGTCGGACAGGACTGTACCAAGAGACCCAGTACTTC.

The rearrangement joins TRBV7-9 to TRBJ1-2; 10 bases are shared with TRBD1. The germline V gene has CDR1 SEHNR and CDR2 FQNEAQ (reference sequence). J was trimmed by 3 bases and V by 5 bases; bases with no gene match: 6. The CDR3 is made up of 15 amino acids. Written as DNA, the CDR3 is TGTGCCAGCAGCAACGGACAGGGGGTTCACTATGGCTACACCTTC. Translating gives CASSNGQGVHYGYTF.

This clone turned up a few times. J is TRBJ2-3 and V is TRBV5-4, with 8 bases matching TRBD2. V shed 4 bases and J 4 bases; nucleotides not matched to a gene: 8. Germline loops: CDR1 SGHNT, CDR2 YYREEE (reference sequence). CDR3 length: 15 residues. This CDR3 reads CASSLSGLAPDTQYF. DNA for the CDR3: TGTGCCAGCAGCCTATCTGGACTAGCCCCAGATACGCAGTATTTT.

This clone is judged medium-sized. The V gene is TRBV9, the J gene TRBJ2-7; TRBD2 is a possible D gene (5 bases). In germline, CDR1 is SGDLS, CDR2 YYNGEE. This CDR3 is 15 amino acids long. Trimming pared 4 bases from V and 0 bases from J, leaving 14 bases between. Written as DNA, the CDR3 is TGTGCCAGCAGCCTTGAGGGTTACAGCTCCTACGAGCAGTACTTC. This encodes CASSLEGYSSYEQYF. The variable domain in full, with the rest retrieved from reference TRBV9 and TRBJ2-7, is DSGVTQTPKHLITATGQRVTLRCSPRSGDLSVYWYQQSLDQGLQFLIQYYNGEERAKGNILERFSAQQFPDLHSELNLSSLELGDSALYFCASSLEGYSSYEQYFGPGTRLTVT.

CDR3 bases: TGCGCCAGCAGCCCGGGACAGGGGGCTTCCTACGAGCAGTACTTC. It encodes CASSPGQGASYEQYF. V usage is TRBV4-1 and J usage is TRBJ2-7, with TRBD1 identical over 12 bases. CDR3 length equals 15 residues. Germline trimming cut 4 bases from V and 1 base from J; bases unmatched to any gene: 2. Per the germline V gene, CDR1 is MGHRA and CDR2 is YSYEKL.

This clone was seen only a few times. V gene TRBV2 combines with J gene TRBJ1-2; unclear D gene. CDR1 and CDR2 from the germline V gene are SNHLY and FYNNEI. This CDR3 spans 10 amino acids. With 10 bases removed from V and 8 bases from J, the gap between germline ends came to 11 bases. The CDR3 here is CATLLKGYTF. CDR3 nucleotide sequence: TGTGCCACCCTACTCAAGGGCTACACCTTC.

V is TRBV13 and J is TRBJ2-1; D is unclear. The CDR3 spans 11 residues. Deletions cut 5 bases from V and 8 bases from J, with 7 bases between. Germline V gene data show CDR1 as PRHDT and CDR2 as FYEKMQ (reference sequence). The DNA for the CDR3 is TGTGCCAGCAGCACCGAGGATGAGCAGTTCTTC. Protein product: CASSTEDEQFF.

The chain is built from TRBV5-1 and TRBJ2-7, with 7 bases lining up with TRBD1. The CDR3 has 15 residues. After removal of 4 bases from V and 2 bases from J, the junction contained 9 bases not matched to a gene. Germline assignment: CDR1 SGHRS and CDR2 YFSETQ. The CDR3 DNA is TGCGCCAGCAGCCAACCGGACAGGACCCCCTACGAGCAGTACTTC. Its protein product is CASSQPDRTPYEQYF. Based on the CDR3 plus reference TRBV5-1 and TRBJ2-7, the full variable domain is KAGVTQTPRYLIKTRGQQVTLSCSPISGHRSVSWYQQTPGQGLQFLFEYFSETQRNKGNFPGRFSGRQFSNSRSEMNVSTLELGDSALYLCASSQPDRTPYEQYFGPGTRLTVT.

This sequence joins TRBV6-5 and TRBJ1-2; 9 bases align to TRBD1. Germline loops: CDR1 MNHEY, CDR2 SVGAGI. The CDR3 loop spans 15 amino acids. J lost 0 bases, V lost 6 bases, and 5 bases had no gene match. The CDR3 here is CASRDRGGPNYGYTF. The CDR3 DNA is TGTGCCAGCAGGGACAGGGGAGGGCCTAACTATGGCTACACCTTC.

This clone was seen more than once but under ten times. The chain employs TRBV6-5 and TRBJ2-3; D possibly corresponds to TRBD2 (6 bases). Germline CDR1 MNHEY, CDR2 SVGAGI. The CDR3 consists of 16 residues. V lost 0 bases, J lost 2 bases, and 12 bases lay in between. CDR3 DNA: TGTGCCAGCAGTTACTCGTACGGGGGTCACACAGATACGCAGTATTTT. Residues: CASSYSYGGHTDTQYF.

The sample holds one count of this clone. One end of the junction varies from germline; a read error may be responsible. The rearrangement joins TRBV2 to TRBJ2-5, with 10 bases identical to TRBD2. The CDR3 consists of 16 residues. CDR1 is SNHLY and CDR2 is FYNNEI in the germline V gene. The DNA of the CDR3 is TGTGCCGGCAGTGCGGGGCTAGCGGGGGCTCGAGAGACCCAGTACTTC. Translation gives CAGSAGLAGARETQYF.

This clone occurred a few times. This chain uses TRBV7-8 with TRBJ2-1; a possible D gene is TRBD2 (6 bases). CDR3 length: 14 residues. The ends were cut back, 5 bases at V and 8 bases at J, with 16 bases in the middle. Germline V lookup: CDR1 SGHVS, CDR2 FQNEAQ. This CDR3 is CASSPEWWEDEQFF. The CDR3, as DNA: TGTGCCAGCAGCCCCGAATGGTGGGAGGATGAGCAGTTCTTC.

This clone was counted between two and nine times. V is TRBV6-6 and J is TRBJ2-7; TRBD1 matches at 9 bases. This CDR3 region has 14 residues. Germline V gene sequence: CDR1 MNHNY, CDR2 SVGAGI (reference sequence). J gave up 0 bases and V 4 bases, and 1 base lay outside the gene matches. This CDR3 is CASSWDRVSYEQYF. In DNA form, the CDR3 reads TGTGCCAGCAGTTGGGACAGGGTCTCCTACGAGCAGTACTTC.

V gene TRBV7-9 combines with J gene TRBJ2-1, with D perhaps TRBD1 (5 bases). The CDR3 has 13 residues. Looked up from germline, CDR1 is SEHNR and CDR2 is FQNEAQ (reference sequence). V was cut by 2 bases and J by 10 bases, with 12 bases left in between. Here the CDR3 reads CASSLMGLFEQFF. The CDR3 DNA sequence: TGTGCCAGCAGCTTAATGGGGCTTTTCGAGCAGTTCTTC.

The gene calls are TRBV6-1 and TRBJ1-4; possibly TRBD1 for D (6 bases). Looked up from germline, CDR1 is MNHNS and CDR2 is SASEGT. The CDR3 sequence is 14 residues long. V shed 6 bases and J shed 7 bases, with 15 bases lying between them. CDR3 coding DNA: TGTGCCAGCAGCTCCGGGGGGGCTGGTGAAAAACTGTTTTTT. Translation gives CASSSGGAGEKLFF.

The CDR3 DNA sequence: TGTGCCAGCAGTGTGAAGGGGAAGGATTCACCCCTCCACTTT. This gives the protein CASSVKGKDSPLHF. V gene TRBV6-4 combines with J gene TRBJ1-6; a weak D match, TRBD1 (5 bases). Per germline, CDR1 MRHNA and CDR2 SNTAGT. This CDR3 is 14 amino acids long. V dropped 4 bases and J dropped 8 bases, with 12 bases sitting between them.

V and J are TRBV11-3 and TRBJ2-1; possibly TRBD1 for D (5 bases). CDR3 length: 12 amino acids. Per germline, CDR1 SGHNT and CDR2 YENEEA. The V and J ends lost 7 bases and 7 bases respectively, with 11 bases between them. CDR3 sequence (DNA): TGTGCCAGCACCGTAGGGGAAAATGAGCAGTTCTTC. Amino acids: CASTVGENEQFF.